A selection of T cell receptor beta chains follows, all from one sample in a study of blood T cell repertoires in COVID-19. Repertoires were generated with immunoSEQ multiplex PCR, while TCRdb's copy carries only in-frame clones and drops some. The profile shows roughly 500,000 clones, 70% to 90% of them singletons. The sequenced sample was peripheral blood. The receptors originated from a human donor in a cohort sampled during active COVID-19. CDR3s include the opening cysteine and the closing phenylalanine or tryptophan. Each record gives: V gene, J gene, clone size, D gene, CDR3 DNA, CDR3 protein. D genes are given only for firm matches. Some rows mark clone size as missing; the rest say once, few, many or name a class of expanded clone.

TRBV6-5,TRBJ2-3,.,TRBD1,TGTGCCAGCAGTCTGGGACAGCCTAGCACAGATACGCAGTATTTT,CASSLGQPSTDTQYF
TRBV6-6,TRBJ2-5,once,.,TGTGCCAGCAGTATCGGACAGACCCAAGAGACCCAGTACTTC,CASSIGQTQETQYF
TRBV4-2,TRBJ2-7,.,TRBD1,TGTGCCAGCAGCCATGACCGGGACAGGGGCCACGAGCAGTACTTC,CASSHDRDRGHEQYF
TRBV6-1,TRBJ1-2,once,.,TGTGCCAGCAGTGAAGCGCTTGAGGGATACAATGGCTACACCTTC,CASSEALEGYNGYTF
TRBV27,TRBJ1-5,.,.,TGTGCCAGCAGTTTATTAGGAGACCTCTTAAGTAGCAATCAGCCCCAGCATTTT,CASSLLGDLLSSNQPQHF
TRBV5-1,TRBJ1-1,once,.,TGCGCCAGCAGCTTGTTCGGGACACCTAACACTGAAGCTTTCTTT,CASSLFGTPNTEAFF
TRBV18,TRBJ2-3,.,.,TGTGCCAGCTCACCACGGGTGTCGGGGAGAAGTACAGATACGCAGTATTTT,CASSPRVSGRSTDTQYF
TRBV28,TRBJ1-5,few,.,TGTGCCAGCAGTTTATTGGACAGATTAAATCAGCCCCAGCATTTT,CASSLLDRLNQPQHF
TRBV5-4,TRBJ2-7,.,TRBD1,TGTGCCAGCAGCGCTAAACGGGACAGGGATTACGAGCAGTACTTC,CASSAKRDRDYEQYF
TRBV28,TRBJ1-5,.,TRBD1,TGTGCCAGCATCCGGGACAGGGTTTGGCAGCCCCAGCATTTT,CASIRDRVWQPQHF
TRBV9,TRBJ2-3,.,.,TGTGCCAGCAGCGTAGTCTCCGGGACTGGGCGAGATACGCAGTATTTT,CASSVVSGTGRDTQYF
TRBV28,TRBJ2-7,.,.,TGTGCCAGCAGTTTGGGCCGGTACGAGCAGTACTTC,CASSLGRYEQYF
TRBV27,TRBJ2-5,.,.,TGTGCCAGCAGTTTATTGGGGGCTACAGAGACCCAGTACTTC,CASSLLGATETQYF
TRBV2,TRBJ2-7,once,TRBD2,TGTGCCAGCAGACTAGCGGGAGACGGAAACGAGCAGTACTTC,CASRLAGDGNEQYF
TRBV12-3/TRBV12-4,TRBJ1-2,.,TRBD1,TGTGCCAGCAGCCGGGGACAGCGCTATGGCTACACCTTC,CASSRGQRYGYTF
TRBV4-2,TRBJ2-3,.,.,TGTGCCAGCAGCCCCCCCTCCGGACAGAGGGGTTCGGTTTTCGGCACAGATACGCAGTATTTT,CASSPPSGQRGSVFGTDTQYF
TRBV20-1,TRBJ2-1,.,TRBD2,TGCAGTGCTAGTATGAGCGGGGCCTTCAATGAGCAGTTCTTC,CSASMSGAFNEQFF
TRBV19,TRBJ1-5,.,TRBD1,TGTGCCAGTAGGGACCCAGGGGGCGTGAGCAATCAGCCCCAGCATTTT,CASRDPGGVSNQPQHF
TRBV2,TRBJ2-2,.,TRBD2,TGTGCCAGCTGCTACCGGGGGGAGAAAGGGGAGCTGTTTTTT,CASCYRGEKGELFF
TRBV5-4,TRBJ2-3,.,TRBD2,TGTGCCAGCAGCTTAACTAGCGCCTACACAGATACGCAGTATTTT,CASSLTSAYTDTQYF
TRBV4-2,TRBJ2-2,.,TRBD1,TGTGCCAGCAGCCAAGCCTGGACAGGGAGGTCCGGGGAGCTGTTTTTT,CASSQAWTGRSGELFF
TRBV19,TRBJ2-1,.,TRBD1,TGTGCCAGTAGCACCAACCCGGGACAGGGTACACATGAGCAGTTCTTC,CASSTNPGQGTHEQFF
TRBV27,TRBJ1-4,.,TRBD1,TGTGCCAGCAGTCAACAGGGGGCTCGGGAAAAACTGTTTTTT,CASSQQGAREKLFF
TRBV20-1,TRBJ2-3,.,.,TGCAGTGCTAGTCCGGAGGATACGCAGTATTTT,CSASPEDTQYF
TRBV29-1,TRBJ1-2,.,TRBD1,TGCAGCGTTCGACAGGGCCCGGGCTATGGCTACACCTTC,CSVRQGPGYGYTF
TRBV7-2,TRBJ1-5,.,TRBD1,TGTGCCAGCAGCTTTCAACAGGGGGCTGGTCAGCCCCAGCATTTT,CASSFQQGAGQPQHF
TRBV28,TRBJ2-7,.,.,TGTGCCAGCAGTTCCAGGACCTACGAGCAGTACTTC,CASSSRTYEQYF